Described below is a single T cell receptor (beta chain) sequence and its context. Trimming cost V 0 bases and J 1 base, with 6 bases left between them. This CDR3 has 15 amino acids. The germline V gene has CDR1 LGHDT and CDR2 YNNKEL (reference sequence). Profiling relied on immunoSEQ multiplex PCR, and the TCRdb table lists in-frame clones only, not all of them. The repertoire has 95,000 to 150,000 clones, 75% to 90% of them found once; the top ten carry about 3.3%. This sample is part of a study of blood T cell repertoires in COVID-19. The origin of this receptor is an elderly woman with COVID-19, enrolled during active disease. The sequencing sample was made of peripheral blood. V and J are TRBV3-1 (or the pseudogene TRBV3-2) and TRBJ2-2; D remains ambiguous. The CDR3 DNA follows: TGTGCCAGCAGCCAAGATCAGTTGAACACCGGGGAGCTGTTTTTT. This encodes CASSQDQLNTGELFF.